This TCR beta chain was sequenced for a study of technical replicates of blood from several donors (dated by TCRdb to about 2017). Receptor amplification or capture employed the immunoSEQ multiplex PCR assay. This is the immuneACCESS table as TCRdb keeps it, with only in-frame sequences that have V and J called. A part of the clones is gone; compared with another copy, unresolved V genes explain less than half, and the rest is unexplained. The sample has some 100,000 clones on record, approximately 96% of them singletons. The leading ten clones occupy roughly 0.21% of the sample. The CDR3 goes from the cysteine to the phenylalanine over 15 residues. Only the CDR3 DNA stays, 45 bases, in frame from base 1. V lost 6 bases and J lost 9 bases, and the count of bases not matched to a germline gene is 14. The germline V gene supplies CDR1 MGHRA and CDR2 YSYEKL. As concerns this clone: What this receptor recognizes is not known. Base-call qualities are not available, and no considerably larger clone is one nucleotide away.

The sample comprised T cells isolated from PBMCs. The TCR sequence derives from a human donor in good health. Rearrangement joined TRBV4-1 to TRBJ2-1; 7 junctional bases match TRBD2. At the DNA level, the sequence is TGCGCCAGCAGAGATCCGCGGGAGATCTCGGGTGAGCAGTTCTTC. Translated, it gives CASRDPREISGEQFF.